This T cell receptor (beta chain) was sequenced for a study of T cell responses to AZD1222 COVID-19 vaccine. A word on this clone: Its antigen remains unidentified.

The data were produced by immunoSEQ multiplex PCR, yet TCRdb's version contains in-frame clones alone and is incomplete. The sample holds about 150,000 clones, 80% to 90% seen once. The study, taken as a whole, reports: Donors were mostly white British, more females; clonal diversity possibly underestimated. Only 6 or 7 people who got AZD1222 tested seropositive at baseline. Nearly half of the spike-specific TCRs reportedly recognize variant regions that carry no mutations.

The starting material was peripheral blood, obtained after recovery from COVID-19. The receptor was isolated from an adult who had recovered from COVID-19.

The DNA for the CDR3 is TGTGCCAGCAGTGGGGGGCGGACGGGAACGGATGAAAAACTGTTTTTT. Translated, it gives CASSGGRTGTDEKLFF. This sequence joins TRBV25-1 and TRBJ1-4; possibly TRBD1 for D (6 bases). Trimming left V 4 bases short and J 6 bases short, with 18 bases between. The CDR3 runs 16 residues. Germline V gene lookup returns CDR1 MGHDK and CDR2 SYGVNS. Based on the CDR3 plus reference TRBV25-1 and TRBJ1-4, the full variable domain is EADIYQTPRYLVIGTGKKITLECSQTMGHDKMYWYQQDPGMELHLIHYSYGVNSTEKGDLSSESTVSRIRTEHFPLTLESARPSHTSQYLCASSGGRTGTDEKLFFGSGTQLSVL.